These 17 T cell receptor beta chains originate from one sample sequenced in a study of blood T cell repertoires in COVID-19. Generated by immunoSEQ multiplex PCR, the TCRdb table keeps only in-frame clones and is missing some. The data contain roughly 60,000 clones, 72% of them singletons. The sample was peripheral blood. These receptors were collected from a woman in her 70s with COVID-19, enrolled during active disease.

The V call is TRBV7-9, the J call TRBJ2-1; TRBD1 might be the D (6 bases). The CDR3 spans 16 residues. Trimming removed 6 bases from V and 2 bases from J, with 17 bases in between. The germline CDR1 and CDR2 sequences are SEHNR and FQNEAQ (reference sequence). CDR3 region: CASRGEGTKTYNEQFF. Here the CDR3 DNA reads TGTGCCAGCAGGGGCGAGGGGACAAAGACCTACAATGAGCAGTTCTTC.

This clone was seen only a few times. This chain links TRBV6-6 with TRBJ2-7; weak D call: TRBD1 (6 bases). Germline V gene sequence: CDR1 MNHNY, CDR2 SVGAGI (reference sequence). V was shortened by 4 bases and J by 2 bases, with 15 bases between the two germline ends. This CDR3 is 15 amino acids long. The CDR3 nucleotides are TGTGCCAGCAGTTTTTCAGGGGCCTCGACCTACGAGCAGTACTTC. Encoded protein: CASSFSGASTYEQYF.

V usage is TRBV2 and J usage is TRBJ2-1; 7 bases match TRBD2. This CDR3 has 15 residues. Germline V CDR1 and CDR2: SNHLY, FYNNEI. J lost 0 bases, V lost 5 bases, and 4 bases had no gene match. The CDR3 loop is CASSSLAASYNEQFF. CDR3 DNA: TGTGCCAGCAGTTCGCTAGCGGCCTCCTACAATGAGCAGTTCTTC.

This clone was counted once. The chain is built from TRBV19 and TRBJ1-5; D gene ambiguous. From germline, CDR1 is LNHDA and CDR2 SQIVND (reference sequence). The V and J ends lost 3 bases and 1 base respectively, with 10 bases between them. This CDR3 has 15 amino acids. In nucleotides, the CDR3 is TGTGCCAGTAGTATGAGTGGGCAGAGCAATCAGCCCCAGCATTTT. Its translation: CASSMSGQSNQPQHF.

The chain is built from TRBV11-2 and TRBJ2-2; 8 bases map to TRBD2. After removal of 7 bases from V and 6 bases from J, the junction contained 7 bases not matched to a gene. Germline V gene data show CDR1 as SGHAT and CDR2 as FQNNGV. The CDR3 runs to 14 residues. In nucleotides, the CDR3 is TGTGCCAGCACCCAAGCGGGGGCGGCCGGGGAGCTGTTTTTT. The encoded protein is CASTQAGAAGELFF.

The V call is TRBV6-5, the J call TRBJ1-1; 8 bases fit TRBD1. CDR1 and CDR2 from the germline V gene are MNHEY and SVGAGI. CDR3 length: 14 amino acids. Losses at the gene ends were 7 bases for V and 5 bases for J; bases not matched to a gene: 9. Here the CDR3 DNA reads TGTGCCAGCATCTCCTCAGGGGGCGAGACTGAAGCTTTCTTT. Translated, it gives CASISSGGETEAFF.

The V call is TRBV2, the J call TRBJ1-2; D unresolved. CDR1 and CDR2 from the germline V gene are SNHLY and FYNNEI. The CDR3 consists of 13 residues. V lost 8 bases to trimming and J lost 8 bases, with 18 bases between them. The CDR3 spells CASHGGSLDGYTF. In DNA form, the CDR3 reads TGTGCCAGCCACGGCGGCAGCCTTGACGGCTACACCTTC.

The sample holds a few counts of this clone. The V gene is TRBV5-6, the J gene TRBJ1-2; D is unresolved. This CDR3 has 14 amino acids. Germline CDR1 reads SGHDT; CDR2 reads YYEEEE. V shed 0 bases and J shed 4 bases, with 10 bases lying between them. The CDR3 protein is CASSLVRLAYGYTF. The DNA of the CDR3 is TGTGCCAGCAGCTTGGTTCGGCTAGCCTATGGCTACACCTTC.

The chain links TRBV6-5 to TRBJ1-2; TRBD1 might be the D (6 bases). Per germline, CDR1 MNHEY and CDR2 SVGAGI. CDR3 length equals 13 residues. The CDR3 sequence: CASSRGGGYGYTF. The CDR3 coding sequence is TGTGCGAGTTCTAGGGGGGGAGGCTATGGCTACACCTTC.

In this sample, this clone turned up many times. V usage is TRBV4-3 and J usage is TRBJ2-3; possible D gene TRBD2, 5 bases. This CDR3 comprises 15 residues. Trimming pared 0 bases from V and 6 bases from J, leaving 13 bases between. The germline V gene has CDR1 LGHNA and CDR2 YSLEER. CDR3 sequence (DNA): TGCGCCAGCAGCCAAGAAGGTGGGAGCAAGGATACGCAGTATTTT. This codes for CASSQEGGSKDTQYF.

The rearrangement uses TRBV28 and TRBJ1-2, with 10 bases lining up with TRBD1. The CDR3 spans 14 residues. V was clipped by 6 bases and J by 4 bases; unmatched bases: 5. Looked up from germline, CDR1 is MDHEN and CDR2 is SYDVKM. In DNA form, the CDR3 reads TGTGCCAGCAGACCGGGACAGGGGCTCTATGGCTACACCTTC. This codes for CASRPGQGLYGYTF.

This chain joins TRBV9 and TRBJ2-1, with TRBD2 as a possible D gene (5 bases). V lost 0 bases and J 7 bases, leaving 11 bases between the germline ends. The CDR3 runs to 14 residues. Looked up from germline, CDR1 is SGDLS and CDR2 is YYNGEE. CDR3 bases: TGTGCCAGCAGCGTAGAGCCCAGAGGGAATGAGCAGTTCTTC. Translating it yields CASSVEPRGNEQFF.

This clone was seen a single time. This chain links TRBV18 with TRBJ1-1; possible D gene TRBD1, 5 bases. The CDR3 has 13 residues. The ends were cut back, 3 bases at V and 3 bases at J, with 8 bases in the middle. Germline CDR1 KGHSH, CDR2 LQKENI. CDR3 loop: CASSPDSYTEAFF. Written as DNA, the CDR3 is TGTGCCAGCTCACCTGACAGCTACACTGAAGCTTTCTTT.

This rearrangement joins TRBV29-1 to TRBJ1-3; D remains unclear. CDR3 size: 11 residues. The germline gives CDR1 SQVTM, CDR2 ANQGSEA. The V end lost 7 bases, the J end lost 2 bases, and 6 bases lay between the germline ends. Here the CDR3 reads CSGTTGNTIYF. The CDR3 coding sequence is TGCAGCGGAACAACTGGAAACACCATATATTTT.

The CDR3 here is CASSYTTGGEAFF. The CDR3 DNA reads TGTGCCAGCAGTTACACTACAGGGGGAGAAGCTTTCTTT. The chain uses TRBV6-6 and TRBJ1-1; 8 bases line up with TRBD1. CDR3 length: 13 amino acids. The trim removed 2 bases at V and 8 bases at J, leaving 4 bases unmatched. CDR1 MNHNY and CDR2 SVGAGI come from the germline V gene (reference sequence).

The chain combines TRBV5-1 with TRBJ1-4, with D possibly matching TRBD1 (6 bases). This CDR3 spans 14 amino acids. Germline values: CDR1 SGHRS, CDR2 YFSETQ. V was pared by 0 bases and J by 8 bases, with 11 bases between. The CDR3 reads CASSLAGTGEKLFF. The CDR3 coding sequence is TGCGCCAGCAGCTTGGCCGGTACAGGGGAAAAACTGTTTTTT.

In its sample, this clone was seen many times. CDR3 nucleotide sequence: TGTGCCAGCAGCCCGACGAGAGGAGGAAACTATGGCTACACCTTC. Translation gives CASSPTRGGNYGYTF. The J gene is TRBJ1-2, the V gene TRBV6-5, with no clear D. CDR1 and CDR2 (germline): MNHEY, SVGAGI. V lost 6 bases to trimming and J lost 2 bases, with 16 bases between them. There are 15 residues in the CDR3.